This entry is about one T cell receptor beta chain. Its target is unknown. This entry belongs to a study of neoadjuvant anti-PD-1 for oral cavity cancer. In the study overall: Patients mostly received three to four biweekly nivolumab doses at 3 mg/kg before surgery. Patients without progression got a fourth dose around day 43.

Sequenced by immunoSEQ multiplex PCR; TCRdb stores in-frame clones only, minus some. This table has about 15,000 clones, approximately 70% appearing once. Study-wide points: PBMC Gini-index clonality exceeded responders' in non-responders post-nivolumab.

Stage II-IVA oral cavity squamous cell carcinoma was new and untreated by systemic or radiation therapy. The clonotype was recovered from a person aged 35-79 years with oral cavity squamous cell carcinoma. Sequenced material: PBMCs, taken before nivolumab (anti-PD-1) treatment.

The CDR3 DNA reads TGTGCCAGCAGCCCTGGGAGGACAGGGACAGACGAGCAGTACTTC. Translating gives CASSPGRTGTDEQYF. V and J are TRBV13 and TRBJ2-7; TRBD1 matches 8 bases. The CDR3 is 15 amino acids. The junction had 11 bases not matched to a gene; V was cut back by 5 bases and J by 5 bases. Germline V gene lookup returns CDR1 PRHDT and CDR2 FYEKMQ (reference sequence).